This is a list of T cell receptor beta chains from one sample in a study of blood T cell repertoires in COVID-19. Profiled with immunoSEQ multiplex PCR; TCRdb holds only in-frame clones, not every one. The sample records a few hundred thousand clones, roughly 87% being singletons. The sample taken for sequencing was peripheral blood. These TCRs come from a woman aged 40 to 50 who had recovered from COVID-19. Both conserved end residues are part of each CDR3. Each record gives: J gene, clone size, V gene, D gene, CDR3 protein, CDR3 DNA. D genes are given only for firm matches. Some rows have no size entry. The others give once, few or many, or a class for an expanded clone.

>TRBJ2-7|NA|TRBV28|TRBD1
CASGTGDEQYF
TGTGCCAGCGGGACAGGGGACGAGCAGTACTTC
>TRBJ2-3|NA|TRBV5-6|TRBD2
CASSAGGGTDTQYF
TGTGCCAGCAGCGCGGGGGGGGGCACAGATACGCAGTATTTT
>TRBJ1-1|NA|TRBV6-6|NA
CASRTGGYNTEAFF
TGTGCCAGCAGAACCGGAGGTTATAACACTGAAGCTTTCTTT
>TRBJ2-7|once|TRBV6-6|NA
CASALGVIKPGEQYF
TGTGCCAGCGCCCTAGGGGTTATAAAACCAGGCGAGCAGTACTTC
>TRBJ1-5|NA|TRBV27|NA
CASGTIQPQHF
TGTGCCAGCGGCACGATTCAGCCCCAGCATTTT
>TRBJ2-4|NA|TRBV4-1|NA
CASSSLAKNIQYF
TGCGCCAGCAGCTCACTAGCCAAAAACATTCAGTACTTC
>TRBJ2-1|NA|TRBV27|TRBD2
CASRGTSGRDNEQFF
TGTGCCAGCAGGGGAACTAGCGGGCGAGACAATGAGCAGTTCTTC
>TRBJ2-2|NA|TRBV6-6|NA
CASTGNTGELFF
TGTGCCAGCACAGGAAACACCGGGGAGCTGTTTTTT
>TRBJ1-1|NA|TRBV11-2|NA
CATTRTPTQPNTEAFF
TGTGCCACCACCCGAACGCCGACACAGCCGAACACTGAAGCTTTCTTT
>TRBJ1-2|NA|TRBV2|NA
CASSPGLNYGYTF
TGTGCCAGCAGTCCAGGCTTAAACTATGGCTACACCTTC
>TRBJ2-7|once|TRBV7-2|NA
CASSLGGSAYEQYF
TGTGCCAGCAGCTTAGGCGGCTCGGCCTACGAGCAGTACTTC
>TRBJ2-1|NA|TRBV13|NA
CASTRLVGLVGQFF
TGTGCCAGTACCCGACTAGTCGGTTTAGTTGGGCAGTTCTTC
>TRBJ2-5|NA|TRBV3-1/TRBV3-2|NA
CASSQGVLGQETQYF
TGTGCCAGCAGCCAAGGGGTACTAGGCCAAGAGACCCAGTACTTC
>TRBJ2-1|NA|TRBV7-2|NA
CASSTYLDEQFF
TGTGCCAGCAGCACCTACTTAGATGAGCAGTTCTTC
>TRBJ2-4|NA|TRBV9|NA
CASAPTAAKNIQYF
TGTGCCAGCGCCCCCACAGCGGCGAAAAACATTCAGTACTTC
>TRBJ2-3|NA|TRBV30|TRBD2
CAWSVSRVAGGRTDTQYF
TGTGCCTGGAGTGTAAGTCGCGTAGCGGGAGGACGCACAGATACGCAGTATTTT
>TRBJ1-5|NA|TRBV2|TRBD1
CASSYRGGVQPQHF
TGTGCCAGCAGTTACAGGGGCGGGGTACAGCCCCAGCATTTT
>TRBJ2-5|NA|TRBV30|NA
CAWSRRTKETQYF
TGTGCCTGGAGCCGTCGGACAAAAGAGACCCAGTACTTC
>TRBJ2-2|NA|TRBV7-2|NA
CASSSHRATNTGELFF
TGTGCCAGCAGCTCCCACAGGGCCACGAACACCGGGGAGCTGTTTTTT
>TRBJ2-3|NA|TRBV19|TRBD2
CASKLAGLTDTQYF
TGTGCCAGTAAACTAGCGGGGCTCACAGATACGCAGTATTTT
>TRBJ1-4|once|TRBV6-5|NA
CASRSNEKLFF
TGTGCCAGCAGGAGTAATGAAAAACTGTTTTTT
>TRBJ2-3|NA|TRBV5-6|NA
CASSVISGGGSTDTQYF
TGTGCCAGCAGCGTAATATCGGGGGGCGGTAGCACAGATACGCAGTATTTT
>TRBJ2-7|NA|TRBV19|NA
CASSGADSYEQYF
TGTGCCAGTAGTGGCGCAGACAGTTACGAGCAGTACTTC
>TRBJ1-3|NA|TRBV19|NA
CASSIAWQRRSGNTIYF
TGTGCCAGTAGTATCGCATGGCAGCGCCGCTCTGGAAACACCATATATTTT
>TRBJ2-3|NA|TRBV10-2|TRBD1
CASSEGRQGPDTQYF
TGCGCCAGCAGTGAGGGGCGACAGGGTCCAGATACGCAGTATTTT
>TRBJ2-1|NA|TRBV20-1|NA
CSASSVSEEGWNEQFF
TGCAGTGCTAGTTCAGTCTCGGAGGAGGGATGGAATGAGCAGTTCTTC
>TRBJ1-1|NA|TRBV7-9|TRBD1
CASSFLRGRGTEAFF
TGTGCCAGCAGCTTCCTCAGGGGGCGAGGTACTGAAGCTTTCTTT
>TRBJ2-3|NA|TRBV12-3/TRBV12-4|NA
CASRPTSTDTQYF
TGTGCCAGCAGACCGACTAGCACAGATACGCAGTATTTT
>TRBJ2-3|NA|TRBV5-1|NA
CASSFTGKADTQYF
TGCGCCAGCAGCTTTACAGGGAAGGCAGATACGCAGTATTTT
>TRBJ2-4|NA|TRBV6-2/TRBV6-3|TRBD2
CASSESGIGYSIQYF
TGTGCCAGCAGTGAGAGCGGGATCGGCTACAGCATTCAGTACTTC
>TRBJ2-1|NA|TRBV6-1|TRBD2
CASSGTSGGSSYNEQFF
TGTGCCAGCAGTGGAACTAGCGGGGGGAGCTCCTACAATGAGCAGTTCTTC
>TRBJ2-1|NA|TRBV5-1|NA
CASSRDGRAYNEQFF
TGCGCCAGCAGCCGTGACGGGAGAGCCTACAATGAGCAGTTCTTC
>TRBJ1-1|NA|TRBV28|NA
CASSLYRTLAFF
TGTGCCAGCAGTTTATATCGGACTCTGGCTTTCTTT
>TRBJ1-2|NA|TRBV11-1|NA
CASSFGRAGYGYTF
TGTGCCAGCAGCTTCGGCAGGGCCGGCTATGGCTACACCTTC
>TRBJ2-2|NA|TRBV27|NA
CASVGTSGTGELFF
TGTGCCAGTGTGGGGACATCGGGCACCGGGGAGCTGTTTTTT
>TRBJ2-2|NA|TRBV27|NA
CASSLWGPDGELFF
TGTGCCAGCAGTTTATGGGGGCCGGACGGGGAGCTGTTTTTT
>TRBJ2-1|NA|TRBV2|TRBD2
CASRGGLAVIRRGNEQFF
TGTGCCAGCAGAGGAGGACTAGCGGTGATACGTCGAGGAAATGAGCAGTTCTTC
>TRBJ2-3|NA|TRBV3-1/TRBV3-2|NA
CASSQAADTQYF
TGTGCCAGCAGCCAAGCGGCAGATACGCAGTATTTT
>TRBJ2-7|NA|TRBV2|NA
CASSEARDKTYEQYF
TGTGCCAGCAGTGAAGCCCGGGACAAGACCTACGAGCAGTACTTC
>TRBJ2-7|NA|TRBV19|NA
CASTPTVADSYEQYF
TGTGCCAGTACCCCAACGGTGGCGGACTCCTACGAGCAGTACTTC
>TRBJ2-3|NA|TRBV11-2|TRBD2
CASSLAGLARWTDTQYF
TGTGCCAGCAGCTTAGCCGGACTAGCGCGGTGGACAGATACGCAGTATTTT
>TRBJ2-6|NA|TRBV11-2|TRBD1
CASSNQGVGANVLTF
TGTGCCAGCAGCAACCAGGGGGTTGGGGCCAACGTCCTGACTTTC